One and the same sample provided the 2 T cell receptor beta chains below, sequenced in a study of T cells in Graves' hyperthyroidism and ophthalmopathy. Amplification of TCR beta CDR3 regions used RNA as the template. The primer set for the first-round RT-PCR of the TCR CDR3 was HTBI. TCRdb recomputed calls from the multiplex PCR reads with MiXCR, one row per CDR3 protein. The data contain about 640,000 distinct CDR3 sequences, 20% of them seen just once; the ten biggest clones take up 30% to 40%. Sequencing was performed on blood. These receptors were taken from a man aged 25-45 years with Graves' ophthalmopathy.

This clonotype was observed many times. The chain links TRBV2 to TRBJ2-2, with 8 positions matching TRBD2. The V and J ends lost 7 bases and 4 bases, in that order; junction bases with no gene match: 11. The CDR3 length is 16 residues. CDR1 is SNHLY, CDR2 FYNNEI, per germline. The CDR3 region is CASIQTAGAGTGELFF. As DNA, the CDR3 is TGTGCCAGCATCCAAACAGCGGGAGCAGGCACCGGGGAGCTGTTTTTT.

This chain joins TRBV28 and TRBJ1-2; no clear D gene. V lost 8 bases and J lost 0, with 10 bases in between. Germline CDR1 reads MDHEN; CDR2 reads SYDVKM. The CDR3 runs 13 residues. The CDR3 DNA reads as TGTGCCAGCTATTCGGGTGCTAACTATGGCTACACCTTC. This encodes CASYSGANYGYTF.